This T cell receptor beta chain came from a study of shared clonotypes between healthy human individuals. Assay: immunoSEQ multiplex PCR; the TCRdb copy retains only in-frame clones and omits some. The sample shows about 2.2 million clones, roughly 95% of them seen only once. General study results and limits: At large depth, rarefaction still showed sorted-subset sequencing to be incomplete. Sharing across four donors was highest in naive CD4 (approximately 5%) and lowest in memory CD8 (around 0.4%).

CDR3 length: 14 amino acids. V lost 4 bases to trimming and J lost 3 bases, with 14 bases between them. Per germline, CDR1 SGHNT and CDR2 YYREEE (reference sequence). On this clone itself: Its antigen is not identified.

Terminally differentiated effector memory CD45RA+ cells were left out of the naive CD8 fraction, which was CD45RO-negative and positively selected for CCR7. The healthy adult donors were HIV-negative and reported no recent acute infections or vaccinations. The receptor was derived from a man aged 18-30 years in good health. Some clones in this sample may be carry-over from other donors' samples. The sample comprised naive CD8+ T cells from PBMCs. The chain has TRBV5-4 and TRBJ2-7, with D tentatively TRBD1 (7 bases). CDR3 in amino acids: CASSPRGAVYEQYF. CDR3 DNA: TGTGCCAGCAGCCCCAGGGGGGCAGTCTACGAGCAGTACTTC.